This paragraph reports one T cell receptor (beta chain). The data were obtained in a study of blood T cell repertoires in COVID-19. Study-level background: Specimens from acute and convalescent COVID-19 originated in the United States, Italy and Spain. Sources were T cells, B-cell-depleted T cells, or PBMCs; the material itself was cDNA or gDNA.

Germline CDR1 LGHDT, CDR2 YNNKEL (reference sequence). J lost 1 base, V lost 6 bases, and 3 bases had no gene match. The length of the CDR3 is 14 residues. Methods used by the authors: Nucleated cell number was recorded as an estimate derived from reference gene primer amplification. Produced via immunoSEQ multiplex PCR; TCRdb's table is partial and in-frame only. D and trimming were read from the DNA, whereas the V and J calls and clone size are those reported in that table. Among just over 150,000 clones, around 93% were seen once, and the ten largest hold 4.5% to 5.5%. The TCR sequence derives from a woman aged 50 to 65 with acute or convalescent COVID-19. The rearrangement joins TRBV3-1 (or the pseudogene TRBV3-2) to TRBJ1-2, with TRBD1 matching 9 bases. The sample taken for sequencing was peripheral blood. The CDR3 DNA sequence: TGTGCCAGCAGGCGGACAGGGGTTAACTATGGCTACACCTTC. This translates into CASRRTGVNYGYTF.